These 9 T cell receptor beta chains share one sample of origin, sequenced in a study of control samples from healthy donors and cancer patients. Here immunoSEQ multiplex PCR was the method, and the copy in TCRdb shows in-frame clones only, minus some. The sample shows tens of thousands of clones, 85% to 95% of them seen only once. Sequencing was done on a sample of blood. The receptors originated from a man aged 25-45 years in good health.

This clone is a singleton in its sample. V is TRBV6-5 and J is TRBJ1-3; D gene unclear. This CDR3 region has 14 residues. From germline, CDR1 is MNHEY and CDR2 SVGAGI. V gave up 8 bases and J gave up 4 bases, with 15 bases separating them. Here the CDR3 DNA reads TGTGCCAGCGCTGGAAGCCCTCGGGGAAACACCATATATTTT. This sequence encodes CASAGSPRGNTIYF.

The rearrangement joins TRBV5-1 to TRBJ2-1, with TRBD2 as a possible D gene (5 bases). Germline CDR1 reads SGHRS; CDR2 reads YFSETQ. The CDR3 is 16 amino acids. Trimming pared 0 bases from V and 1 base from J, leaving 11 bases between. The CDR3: CASSLVASWSYNEQFF. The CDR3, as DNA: TGCGCCAGCAGCTTGGTAGCTAGCTGGTCCTACAATGAGCAGTTCTTC.

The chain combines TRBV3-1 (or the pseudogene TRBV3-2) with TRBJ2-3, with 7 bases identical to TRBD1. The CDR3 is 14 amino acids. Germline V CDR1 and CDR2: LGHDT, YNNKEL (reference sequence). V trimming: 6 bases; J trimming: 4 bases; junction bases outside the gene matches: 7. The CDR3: CASSQQGLSDTQYF. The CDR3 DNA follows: TGTGCCAGCAGTCAACAGGGGCTTTCAGATACGCAGTATTTT.

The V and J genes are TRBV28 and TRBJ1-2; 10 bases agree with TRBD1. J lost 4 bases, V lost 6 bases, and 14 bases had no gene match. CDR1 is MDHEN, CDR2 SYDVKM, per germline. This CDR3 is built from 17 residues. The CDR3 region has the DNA TGTGCCAGCAGCCCCCAGTGGGGACAGGGGCAGATCTATGGCTACACCTTC. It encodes CASSPQWGQGQIYGYTF.

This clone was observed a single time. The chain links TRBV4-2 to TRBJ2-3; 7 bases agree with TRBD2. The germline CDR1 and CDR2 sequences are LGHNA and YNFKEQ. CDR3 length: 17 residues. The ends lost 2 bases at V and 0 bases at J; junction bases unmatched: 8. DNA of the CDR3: TGTGCCAGCAGCCAAATGCTGCGGGAGTCTAGCACAGATACGCAGTATTTT. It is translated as CASSQMLRESSTDTQYF.

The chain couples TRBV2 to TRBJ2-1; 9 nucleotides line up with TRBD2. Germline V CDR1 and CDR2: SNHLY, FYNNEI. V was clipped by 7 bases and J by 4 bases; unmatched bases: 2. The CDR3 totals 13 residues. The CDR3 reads CASTLAGYNEQFF. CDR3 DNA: TGTGCCAGCACACTAGCGGGTTACAATGAGCAGTTCTTC.

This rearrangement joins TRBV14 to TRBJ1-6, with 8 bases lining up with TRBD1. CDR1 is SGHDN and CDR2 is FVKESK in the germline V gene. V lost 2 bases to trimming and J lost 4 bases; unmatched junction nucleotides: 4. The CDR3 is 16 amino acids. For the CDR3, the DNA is TGTGCCAGCAGCCAATCGACAGGGGCTTATAATTCACCCCTCCACTTT. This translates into CASSQSTGAYNSPLHF.

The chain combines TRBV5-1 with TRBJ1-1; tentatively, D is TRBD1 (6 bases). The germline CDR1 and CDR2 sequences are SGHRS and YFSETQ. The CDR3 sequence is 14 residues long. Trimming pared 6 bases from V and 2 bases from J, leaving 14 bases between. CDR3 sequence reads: CASKEQGSNTEAFF. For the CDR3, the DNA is TGCGCCAGCAAGGAACAGGGATCTAACACTGAAGCTTTCTTT.

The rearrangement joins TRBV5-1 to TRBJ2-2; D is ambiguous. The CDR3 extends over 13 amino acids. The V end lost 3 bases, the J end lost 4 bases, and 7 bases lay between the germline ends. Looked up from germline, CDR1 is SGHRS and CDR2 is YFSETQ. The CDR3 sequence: CASSSLRTGELFF. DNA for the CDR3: TGCGCCAGCAGCTCACTTCGCACCGGGGAGCTGTTTTTT.